These T cell receptor beta chains were read from a single sample in a study of T cells in Graves' hyperthyroidism and ophthalmopathy. In TCRdb, the multiplex PCR reads were re-called with MiXCR into one record per CDR3 protein. This table has around 540,000 distinct CDR3 sequences, around 45% appearing once. Sequences were obtained from peripheral blood or thyroid tissue (not recorded which). These receptors came from a woman aged 18-29 years with Graves' hyperthyroidism. Each CDR3 is given with its conserved first and last residue. A D gene is named only where the DNA matches it firmly. Only some rows state a clone size, as once, few, many or a class for expanded clones.

TGTGCCAGCCAGTCGGTAGCGGGATGGGAGACCCAGTACTTC,CASQSVAGWETQYF,TRBV25-1,TRBJ2-5,once,TRBD2,14
TGTGCCAGCAGCTCCTCATCGAAAGGGAGCAATCAGCCCCAGCATTTT,CASSSSSKGSNQPQHF,TRBV7-9,TRBJ1-5,.,.,16
TGTGCCAGCAGACGGGACCCGTTAAACACTGAAGCTTTCTTT,CASRRDPLNTEAFF,TRBV12-3/TRBV12-4,TRBJ1-1,.,.,14
TGTGCCAGCAGTGAAGGGGCTAGCGGGAGATCTGACGAGCAGTACTTC,CASSEGASGRSDEQYF,TRBV2,TRBJ2-7,.,TRBD2,16
TGTGCCTGGTCCTTAGGTGTGGGAGCCTACGAGCAGTACTTC,CAWSLGVGAYEQYF,TRBV11-1,TRBJ2-7,.,.,14
TGTGCCGCCAAGACAGAGTATCTCTCACCCCTCCACTTT,CAAKTEYLSPLHF,TRBV10-3,TRBJ1-6,many,.,13
TGTGCCAGTAGTATTCGTGGTCCGGGAAACGAGCGGTACTTC,CASSIRGPGNERYF,TRBV7-3,TRBJ2-7,.,.,14
TGTGCTAGCACCGGGACGATCTATGGCTACACCTTC,CASTGTIYGYTF,TRBV25-1,TRBJ1-2,once,.,12
TGTGCCATCAGCCAGGGTGGGACTAATGAAAAACTGTTTTTT,CAISQGGTNEKLFF,TRBV10-3,TRBJ1-4,many,.,14
TGTGCCAGCAGCTTGCATCGAGGGACAGGGGCCAACGTCCTGACTTTC,CASSLHRGTGANVLTF,TRBV7-6,TRBJ2-6,.,.,16
TGTGCCAGCAGCCAAGGTCGGGGGATCAGGGCCTCTGGAAACACCATATATTTT,CASSQGRGIRASGNTIYF,TRBV3-1,TRBJ1-3,.,.,18
TGTGCCAGCAGTGGAAGGGGGACAGGGAACACTGAAGCTTTCTTT,CASSGRGTGNTEAFF,TRBV9,TRBJ1-1,few,TRBD1,15
TGTGCCAGCAGCACCCAGGGAGGAAACACCATATATTTT,CASSTQGGNTIYF,TRBV3-1,TRBJ1-3,.,.,13
TGTGCCAGCAGCTTGCTTGGGACAGGGAATCAGCCCCAGCATTTT,CASSLLGTGNQPQHF,TRBV25-1,TRBJ1-5,few,TRBD1,15
TGCGCCAGCAGCCGGGAGGGGCAGGGGAGGACTTCACCCCTCCACTTT,CASSREGQGRTSPLHF,TRBV7-9,TRBJ1-6,few,.,16
TGTGCCAGCAGCCGCCAAAGGGAGCAGTACTTC,CASSRQREQYF,TRBV7-8,TRBJ2-7,few,.,11
TGTGCCAGTACTCTGGCCAACACCCCTTCACCCCTCCACTTT,CASTLANTPSPLHF,TRBV19,TRBJ1-6,.,.,14
TGTGCTAGCAGCTTCCGAAAGGGTCCCTACGAGCAGTACTTC,CASSFRKGPYEQYF,TRBV7-6,TRBJ2-7,.,.,14
TGCGCCAGCAGCCAGAATACGGGGACGGACTATGGCTACACCTTC,CASSQNTGTDYGYTF,TRBV7-9,TRBJ1-2,.,.,15
TGTGCCAGCAGCTTAGTCAATGGCGCCACCATATATTTT,CASSLVNGATIYF,TRBV11-3,TRBJ1-3,few,.,13
TGTGCCAGCAGTTACGGCTCTGGCTATGGCTACACCTTC,CASSYGSGYGYTF,TRBV6-6,TRBJ1-2,many,.,13
TGTGCCAGCACCATAGGGGGAGGCGATCAGCCCCAGCATTTT,CASTIGGGDQPQHF,TRBV7-9,TRBJ1-5,.,.,14
TGTGCCAGCAGCTTATTCCCACGGGTGACAGGGGGCATCTCACCCCTCCACTTT,CASSLFPRVTGGISPLHF,TRBV7-2,TRBJ1-6,.,TRBD1,18
TGTGCCAGCAGCTTAAACGGACTATTTGGCTACACCTTC,CASSLNGLFGYTF,TRBV7-2,TRBJ1-2,.,.,13